This section outlines one T cell receptor (beta chain) sequence together with its context. The antigen is undetermined. The data stem from a study of cytomegalovirus exposure and HLA in healthy donors. Across the whole study: Unique TCRs numbering roughly 80 million, obtained from HLA-typed donors, made up an early data release. Among over 350 genotyped donors, around 77% fell in the Caucasian-associated ancestry cluster. Broader study findings: Relative to the roughly 690-donor mean, N-insertions were reportedly fewer in an Asian-associated ancestry cluster in a later analysis.

Trimming removed 3 bases from V and 0 bases from J, with 6 bases in between. The germline V gene encodes CDR1 SGHVS and CDR2 FQNEAQ. This CDR3 region has 13 residues. It was with 60 Vbeta and 13 Jbeta primers that the PCR ran. Profiling relied on immunoSEQ multiplex PCR, and the TCRdb table lists in-frame clones only, not all of them. The sample yields over 200,000 clones, 77% seen once. The sequence derives from an older woman in good health and CMV-seropositive. Input material: PBMCs. The chain recombines TRBV7-8 with TRBJ2-7; no definite D call. Here the CDR3 reads CASSLYSSYEQYF. CDR3 nucleotide sequence: TGTGCCAGCAGCTTGTACAGCTCCTACGAGCAGTACTTC.